This is a list of T cell receptor beta chains from one sample in a study of identical twins. TCRdb redid the calling of the 5' RACE reads with MiXCR, one entry per CDR3 protein. The table has 1.5 million to 2 million distinct CDR3 sequences, less than 40% seen once. Sequences were obtained from cord blood. All receptors derive from a newborn girl in good health. CDR3s include the opening cysteine and the closing phenylalanine or tryptophan. The D gene is left open where the match is weak. Rows may omit the clone size; those that give it use once, few, many or a size class.

TRBV16,.,.,TRBJ1-1,CASSQSGINTEAFF,TGTGCCAGCAGCCAATCGGGGATTAACACTGAAGCTTTCTTT
TRBV6-1,.,.,TRBJ2-3,CASSEPGGRDTQYF,TGTGCCAGCAGTGAACCCGGGGGCCGAGATACGCAGTATTTT
TRBV5-1,.,few,TRBJ1-2,CASSLLTGIHGYTF,TGCGCCAGCAGCTTGCTGACAGGTATCCATGGCTACACCTTC
TRBV27,TRBD2,few,TRBJ2-1,CASSVVAGGFNEQFF,TGTGCCAGCAGCGTAGTAGCGGGGGGGTTCAATGAGCAGTTCTTC
TRBV28,.,many,TRBJ2-1,CASSITSGEQFF,TGTGCCAGCAGCATTACCTCGGGTGAGCAGTTCTTC
TRBV4-2,TRBD2,few,TRBJ2-7,CASSRSYTSGSYEQYF,TGTGCCAGCAGCCGATCTTATACTAGCGGGTCTTACGAGCAGTACTTC
TRBV7-8,.,many,TRBJ2-4,CASSLVTVQYF,TGTGCCAGCAGCTTAGTTACGGTTCAGTACTTC
TRBV12-3/TRBV12-4,.,few,TRBJ2-1,CASGLTLENEQFF,TGTGCCAGCGGCCTGACCTTGGAGAATGAGCAGTTCTTC
TRBV20-1,TRBD2,many,TRBJ2-7,CSARGLAGDYEQYF,TGCAGTGCTAGAGGACTAGCGGGAGACTACGAGCAGTACTTC
TRBV3-1,.,.,TRBJ2-7,CASSPLRSSYNEQYF,TGTGCCAGCAGCCCACTCCGAAGCTCCTACAATGAGCAGTACTTC
TRBV3-1,TRBD2,few,TRBJ2-1,CASSPVERGGNEQFF,TGTGCCAGCAGCCCGGTCGAGCGGGGGGGGAATGAGCAGTTCTTC
TRBV10-3,.,many,TRBJ1-1,CAISEGSMNTEAFF,TGTGCCATCAGTGAGGGGAGCATGAACACTGAAGCTTTCTTT
TRBV27,.,many,TRBJ2-3,CASSTLGDTQYF,TGTGCCAGCAGTACCCTAGGGGATACGCAGTATTTT
TRBV20-1,.,.,TRBJ2-7,CSISRTATQVYEQYF,TGCAGTATCTCCCGGACTGCTACGCAGGTCTACGAGCAGTACTTC
TRBV7-2,TRBD2,few,TRBJ2-3,CASTPGLVLTDTQYF,TGTGCCAGCACCCCGGGACTAGTACTCACAGATACGCAGTATTTT
TRBV4-2,.,.,TRBJ2-3,CASSQGRPRTDTQYF,TGTGCCAGCAGCCAAGGACGGCCCCGCACAGATACGCAGTATTTT
TRBV3-1,TRBD2,.,TRBJ2-3,CASSQGGGPTDTQYF,TGTGCCAGCAGCCAAGGCGGGGGGCCCACAGATACGCAGTATTTT
TRBV29-1,.,many,TRBJ2-7,CSVSGSPRDEQYF,TGCAGCGTATCAGGGAGTCCGAGGGACGAGCAGTACTTC
TRBV20-1,.,.,TRBJ2-2,CSASSGFTGELFF,TGCAGTGCTAGCTCGGGGTTCACCGGGGAGCTGTTTTTT
TRBV13,.,few,TRBJ2-7,CASSLGRGQIYEQYF,TGTGCCAGCAGCTTAGGACGGGGACAAATCTACGAGCAGTACTTC
TRBV5-1,TRBD1,.,TRBJ1-2,CASSLIPGQGLDGYTF,TGCGCCAGCAGCTTAATACCGGGACAGGGTTTGGATGGCTACACCTTC
TRBV5-1,TRBD2,.,TRBJ2-7,CASSALGRLAGAPRSSYEQYF,TGCGCCAGCAGCGCGCTAGGGCGACTAGCGGGGGCCCCAAGGAGCTCCTACGAGCAGTACTTC
TRBV20-1,.,.,TRBJ2-7,CSASKKGLYEQYF,TGCAGTGCTAGCAAAAAGGGTTTGTACGAGCAGTACTTC
TRBV7-2,TRBD2,few,TRBJ2-1,CASSLGGTITGNEQFF,TGTGCCAGCAGCTTAGGTGGGACTATTACCGGCAATGAGCAGTTCTTC
TRBV11-2,.,.,TRBJ2-1,CASSLAALHNEQFF,TGTGCCAGCAGCTTAGCGGCCCTCCACAATGAGCAGTTCTTC
TRBV7-2,TRBD2,.,TRBJ2-3,CASSLMTSGVTDTQYF,TGTGCCAGCAGCCTCATGACTAGCGGGGTGACAGATACGCAGTATTTT
TRBV24-1,TRBD1,few,TRBJ1-1,CATSPTGMNTEAFF,TGTGCCACCAGCCCGACAGGGATGAACACTGAGGCTTTCTTT
TRBV9,.,.,TRBJ1-2,CASSVYSGNYGYTF,TGTGCCAGCAGCGTATATTCAGGGAACTATGGCTACACCTTC
TRBV6-2/TRBV6-3,TRBD2,few,TRBJ2-1,CASRHTSGEQFF,TGTGCCAGCAGACACACTAGCGGTGAGCAGTTCTTC
TRBV7-2,.,.,TRBJ2-1,CASSLLPRSDEQFF,TGTGCCAGCAGCTTACTCCCCCGGTCAGATGAGCAGTTCTTC
TRBV4-2,TRBD1,.,TRBJ1-5,CASSPSRQGFRPQHF,TGTGCCAGCAGCCCTTCCAGACAGGGGTTTCGGCCCCAGCATTTT
TRBV10-3,TRBD1,.,TRBJ1-5,CAISRGQSQPQHF,TGTGCCATTAGCAGGGGGCAAAGTCAGCCCCAGCATTTT